The clone carrying this TCR beta chain has a single count. Germline-derived CDR1 and CDR2 are SEHNR and FQNEAQ (reference sequence). V was pared by 2 bases and J by 0 bases, with 17 bases between. There are 19 residues in the CDR3. Only in-frame clones appear in the TCRdb table, and some are missing; sequencing was by immunoSEQ multiplex PCR. The sample yields 60,000 to 80,000 clones, 75% to 90% seen once. The data are from a study of OX40 agonist ivuxolimab in advanced cancers. Study-wide context: Prior therapy, whether anti-PD-1, anti-PD-L1 or anti-CTLA-4, was allowed, and roughly 40% had some.

The V and J genes are TRBV7-9 and TRBJ2-6; D might be TRBD1 (5 bases). Sequenced material: CD4+ or CD8+ T cells sorted from blood, taken in a trial of the OX40 agonist ivuxolimab. This TCR was sampled from an adult with an advanced solid tumor such as melanoma, head and neck, liver or kidney cancer. The CDR3, as DNA: TGTGCCAGCAGCTTAAAAGGGGTGGGCAGACGCTCTGGGGCCAACGTCCTGACTTTC. This codes for CASSLKGVGRRSGANVLTF. Full variable domain (missing parts from reference TRBV7-9 and TRBJ2-6): DTGVSQNPRHKITKRGQNVTFRCDPISEHNRLYWYRQTLGQGPEFLTYFQNEAQLEKSRLLSDRFSAERPKGSFSTLEIQRTEQGDSAMYLCASSLKGVGRRSGANVLTFGAGSRLTVL.